This T cell receptor beta chain was identified during a study of radiotherapy plus CTLA-4 blockade in lung cancer. Overall study context: Of all patients, around 19% responded objectively and roughly 31% showed disease control.

Study conclusions and caveats: Radiotherapy was combined with ipilimumab, and tumor-derived TCR clones then expanded in blood. Strongest reported response predictors: early blood clone changes and post-radiation interferon-beta.

TCRdb's copy holds only in-frame clones and misses some; the assay was immunoSEQ multiplex PCR. This sample has about 100,000 clones, with under 90% found just once. Chemo-refractory metastatic non-small-cell lung cancer patients underwent focal radiation alongside CTLA-4 blockade with ipilimumab. Trimming took 0 bases from V and 4 from J; bases not matched to a gene: 9. Germline loops: CDR1 SGDLS, CDR2 YYNGEE. This CDR3 contains 16 residues. Concerning this clone: Its antigen remains unknown.

The TCR was taken from a human donor with non-small cell lung cancer who had stable disease on radiotherapy plus ipilimumab. This sequence joins TRBV9 and TRBJ2-7, with 8 bases identical to TRBD1. The sequences come from peripheral blood, collected from a patient treated with radiotherapy plus ipilimumab. CDR3 DNA sequence: TGTGCCAGCAGCGTAGATCCCTCAGGGGGCGCGTACGAGCAGTACTTC. Its translation: CASSVDPSGGAYEQYF.